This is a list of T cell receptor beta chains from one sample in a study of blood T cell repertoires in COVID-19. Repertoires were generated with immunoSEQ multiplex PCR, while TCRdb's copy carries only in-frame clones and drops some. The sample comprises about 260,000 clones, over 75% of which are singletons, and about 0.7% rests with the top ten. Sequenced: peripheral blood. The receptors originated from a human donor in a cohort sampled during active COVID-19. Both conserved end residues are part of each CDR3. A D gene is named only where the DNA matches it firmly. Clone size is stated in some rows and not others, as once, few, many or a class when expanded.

DNA: TGTGCCAGCAGCCTACAAACAGGGGAGTTTAGCTACACCTTC
CDR3: CASSLQTGEFSYTF
D: TRBD1
size: .
J: TRBJ1-2
V: TRBV6-6

DNA: TGTGCCAGCAGTGAGCCTCCGGGGGCCCAGTACTTC
CDR3: CASSEPPGAQYF
D: .
size: .
J: TRBJ2-5
V: TRBV6-1

DNA: TGTGCCAGCAGTTTGGACGGGGGAATTAGCAATCAGCCCCAGCATTTT
CDR3: CASSLDGGISNQPQHF
D: .
size: .
J: TRBJ1-5
V: TRBV28

DNA: TGTGCCAGCAGTGAGGGACAGCACAGCTCCTACGAGCAGTACTTC
CDR3: CASSEGQHSSYEQYF
D: TRBD1
size: .
J: TRBJ2-7
V: TRBV6-2/TRBV6-3

DNA: TGTGCCAGTAGTATTCTAGCGGGGGGGTCCTACGAGCAGTACTTC
CDR3: CASSILAGGSYEQYF
D: TRBD2
size: .
J: TRBJ2-7
V: TRBV19

DNA: TGCGCCAGCAGCCGGGAAAGGCGGGGGGACTACGAGCAGTACTTC
CDR3: CASSRERRGDYEQYF
D: TRBD2
size: .
J: TRBJ2-7
V: TRBV4-3

DNA: TGTGCCAGCAGTGAAGCGGGACTCAGTATAGGCTACACCTTC
CDR3: CASSEAGLSIGYTF
D: .
size: few
J: TRBJ1-2
V: TRBV6-1

DNA: TGTGCCAGCAGCCTTGGACAGGGGGCTTACGAGCAGTACTTC
CDR3: CASSLGQGAYEQYF
D: TRBD1
size: .
J: TRBJ2-7
V: TRBV11-3

DNA: TGCGCCAGCAGCCCAGGACAGGGGGGCTACGAGCAGTACTTC
CDR3: CASSPGQGGYEQYF
D: TRBD1
size: .
J: TRBJ2-7
V: TRBV4-1

DNA: TGTGCCAGCAGTTTAAATCAATACGGCTCTGGAAACACCATATATTTT
CDR3: CASSLNQYGSGNTIYF
D: .
size: .
J: TRBJ1-3
V: TRBV6-5

DNA: TGTGCCAGCAGTCTCGGCTCAGGGTACGAGCAGTACTTC
CDR3: CASSLGSGYEQYF
D: .
size: .
J: TRBJ2-7
V: TRBV27

DNA: TGTGCCAGCAGTTTCGGGACAGGGGGAAATCAGCCCCAGCATTTT
CDR3: CASSFGTGGNQPQHF
D: TRBD1
size: .
J: TRBJ1-5
V: TRBV27

DNA: TGCGCCAGCAGCTTGGGGACGAGGGACAATCAGCCCCAGCATTTT
CDR3: CASSLGTRDNQPQHF
D: .
size: .
J: TRBJ1-5
V: TRBV5-1

DNA: TGTGCCAGCAGCCCCGATTCAATGGGACTTTCAGATACGCAGTATTTT
CDR3: CASSPDSMGLSDTQYF
D: .
size: .
J: TRBJ2-3
V: TRBV7-8

DNA: TGTGCCAGCATTCAGGGGATCAATCAGCCCCAGCATTTT
CDR3: CASIQGINQPQHF
D: .
size: .
J: TRBJ1-5
V: TRBV2

DNA: TGTGCCTGGAGTGAAGCCCTCCCCGGGACCCAGTACTTC
CDR3: CAWSEALPGTQYF
D: .
size: .
J: TRBJ2-5
V: TRBV30

DNA: TGTGCCAGCAGCCAGGGAATCTACGAGCAGTACTTC
CDR3: CASSQGIYEQYF
D: .
size: .
J: TRBJ2-7
V: TRBV5-5

DNA: TGTGCCACCAGTGATTTCAAGCGGGCGAGCTCCTACAATGAGCAGTTCTTC
CDR3: CATSDFKRASSYNEQFF
D: .
size: .
J: TRBJ2-1
V: TRBV24-1

DNA: TGTGCCAGCAGCTCAGGGAATGCAGGGGTAAACACTGAAGCTTTCTTT
CDR3: CASSSGNAGVNTEAFF
D: .
size: .
J: TRBJ1-1
V: TRBV11-2

DNA: TGTGCCAGCAGTCAAAATTCACCCCTCCACTTT
CDR3: CASSQNSPLHF
D: .
size: .
J: TRBJ1-6
V: TRBV6-5

DNA: TGCACCAGCAGCCAACGCCCGCTGGCGGGGGGGGTAAGGGGCAATGAGCAGTTCTTC
CDR3: CTSSQRPLAGGVRGNEQFF
D: .
size: .
J: TRBJ2-1
V: TRBV1

DNA: TGTGCCAGCAGTCCTGACAGGAACTCTGGAAACACCATATATTTT
CDR3: CASSPDRNSGNTIYF
D: .
size: .
J: TRBJ1-3
V: TRBV7-2

DNA: TGCGCCAGCACCCCGAGGCAGGGGAACACTGAAGCTTTCTTT
CDR3: CASTPRQGNTEAFF
D: .
size: .
J: TRBJ1-1
V: TRBV10-2

DNA: TGCGCCAGCAGCCAATCCGGGACAGGGGGCGATGAGCAGTTCTTC
CDR3: CASSQSGTGGDEQFF
D: TRBD1
size: .
J: TRBJ2-1
V: TRBV4-1

DNA: TGTGCCAGCAGACGACAGGGGTTTAGCAATCAGCCCCAGCATTTT
CDR3: CASRRQGFSNQPQHF
D: TRBD1
size: .
J: TRBJ1-5
V: TRBV2

DNA: TGTGCCCAAAGTCTAAGGAATACGGGCTATGGCTACACCTTC
CDR3: CAQSLRNTGYGYTF
D: .
size: .
J: TRBJ1-2
V: TRBV2

DNA: TGTGCCAGCAGTGAACGAGCGGGATGGAGGGCAAGTCTCGAGCAGTACTTC
CDR3: CASSERAGWRASLEQYF
D: TRBD2
size: .
J: TRBJ2-7
V: TRBV6-1

DNA: TGTGCCAGCTCTGAAGGGGGCCCCTACGAGCAGTACTTC
CDR3: CASSEGGPYEQYF
D: TRBD1
size: few
J: TRBJ2-7
V: TRBV28

DNA: TGTGCCAGCAGCGTAGACTTAGGACTAGCGGGAGGGCCGCCAGATACGCAGTATTTT
CDR3: CASSVDLGLAGGPPDTQYF
D: TRBD2
size: .
J: TRBJ2-3
V: TRBV9

DNA: TGTGCCTGGAGCTTAGTGAATTCTGGAAACACCATATATTTT
CDR3: CAWSLVNSGNTIYF
D: .
size: .
J: TRBJ1-3
V: TRBV30

DNA: TGCGCCAGCAGCCAACGGGTGGACTATGGCTACACCTTC
CDR3: CASSQRVDYGYTF
D: .
size: .
J: TRBJ1-2
V: TRBV4-3

DNA: TGTGCCAGCAGGTCCACCGCGAGCTACGAGCAGTACTTC
CDR3: CASRSTASYEQYF
D: .
size: .
J: TRBJ2-7
V: TRBV6-5

DNA: TGTGCCAGCAGCTTAGGTAGCGGTGGGGGGCAAGAGACCCAGTACTTC
CDR3: CASSLGSGGGQETQYF
D: .
size: .
J: TRBJ2-5
V: TRBV7-9

DNA: TGTGCCAGTAGTATAGCCGGGACTAGCGGGTCTCTCTCCTACGAGCAGTACTTC
CDR3: CASSIAGTSGSLSYEQYF
D: TRBD2
size: .
J: TRBJ2-7
V: TRBV19

DNA: TGCGCCAGCAGTGAGGCCCCCGCGGCCTACGAGCAGTACTTC
CDR3: CASSEAPAAYEQYF
D: .
size: .
J: TRBJ2-7
V: TRBV10-2

DNA: TGTGCCAGCATTATGGGACTAGCGGGGGGTTTCGATACGCAGTATTTT
CDR3: CASIMGLAGGFDTQYF
D: TRBD2
size: few
J: TRBJ2-3
V: TRBV7-8

DNA: TGTGCCTGCATTCCCCGTATGACAGGGAAACCCTACGAGCAGTACTTC
CDR3: CACIPRMTGKPYEQYF
D: TRBD1
size: .
J: TRBJ2-7
V: TRBV30

DNA: TGTGCCATCAGTGGCGGACTAGCGGGACTCTCTGGGGCCAACGTCCTGACTTTC
CDR3: CAISGGLAGLSGANVLTF
D: TRBD2
size: .
J: TRBJ2-6
V: TRBV10-3

DNA: TGTGCCAGCAGTGAAGACAGGGGCACTGAAGCTTTCTTT
CDR3: CASSEDRGTEAFF
D: TRBD1
size: .
J: TRBJ1-1
V: TRBV6-1

DNA: TGTGCCAGCAGCTCGGGATCTGTGGACACTGAAGCTTTCTTT
CDR3: CASSSGSVDTEAFF
D: .
size: few
J: TRBJ1-1
V: TRBV7-9

DNA: TGTGCCAGCAGCTTGCAGGGGAACACTGAAGCTTTCTTT
CDR3: CASSLQGNTEAFF
D: .
size: .
J: TRBJ1-1
V: TRBV5-5

DNA: TGTGCCAGCAGTGAATATGGCCAGGGTGGCACTGAAGCTTTCTTT
CDR3: CASSEYGQGGTEAFF
D: .
size: .
J: TRBJ1-1
V: TRBV25-1

DNA: TGTGCCAGCAGGCCGGACAGTTCGAACACTGAAGCTTTCTTT
CDR3: CASRPDSSNTEAFF
D: .
size: .
J: TRBJ1-1
V: TRBV2

DNA: TGTGCCATCGGTGATTCGGGGGACACTGAAGCTTTCTTT
CDR3: CAIGDSGDTEAFF
D: .
size: .
J: TRBJ1-1
V: TRBV10-3

DNA: TGTGCCAGCAGCGTAGGAACTAGTGTCTACGAGCAGTACTTC
CDR3: CASSVGTSVYEQYF
D: .
size: .
J: TRBJ2-7
V: TRBV9

DNA: TGTGCCAGCAGATCCTCCGTAGGGGGCGTTTCACCCCTCCACTTT
CDR3: CASRSSVGGVSPLHF
D: TRBD1
size: .
J: TRBJ1-6
V: TRBV6-5

DNA: TGTGCCAGCAGTGCACTGGGACTAGGGGTAAGGGAGCAGTACTTC
CDR3: CASSALGLGVREQYF
D: TRBD2
size: .
J: TRBJ2-7
V: TRBV27

DNA: TGTGCCAGCAGCTTATCCTCCCGTGGACTAGCGGGAGGAGTGGGTAATGAGCAGTTCTTC
CDR3: CASSLSSRGLAGGVGNEQFF
D: TRBD2
size: .
J: TRBJ2-1
V: TRBV7-3

DNA: TGTGCCTCGAGAGGGACAGCTTTCTACGAGCAGTACTTC
CDR3: CASRGTAFYEQYF
D: TRBD1
size: .
J: TRBJ2-7
V: TRBV12-3/TRBV12-4

DNA: TGTGCCAGCAGTGAACAAGCGCTACTAGCCAAAAACATTCAGTACTTC
CDR3: CASSEQALLAKNIQYF
D: .
size: .
J: TRBJ2-4
V: TRBV6-1

DNA: TGTGCCAGCTCACCCGAGAATTCACCCCTCCACTTT
CDR3: CASSPENSPLHF
D: .
size: .
J: TRBJ1-6
V: TRBV18

DNA: TGTGCCAGCAGCTTAGACGGCGGACTAAGCTCCTACGAGCAGTACTTC
CDR3: CASSLDGGLSSYEQYF
D: .
size: .
J: TRBJ2-7
V: TRBV7-6

DNA: TGTGCCAGCAGTGGGGGACAATCGAGCAATCAGCCCCAGCATTTT
CDR3: CASSGGQSSNQPQHF
D: .
size: few
J: TRBJ1-5
V: TRBV25-1

DNA: TGTGCCAGCAGTTTTCGGGGCTCCTACGAGCAGTACTTC
CDR3: CASSFRGSYEQYF
D: .
size: .
J: TRBJ2-7
V: TRBV27

DNA: TGTGCCAGCAGCTTAGATAGGACAGGGGTTCGGGAGACCCAGTACTTC
CDR3: CASSLDRTGVRETQYF
D: TRBD1
size: .
J: TRBJ2-5
V: TRBV7-8